This TCR beta chain was documented in a study of T cell repertoires in cytomegalovirus infection. The V gene's germline CDR1 is SGHTA and CDR2 FQGNSA. V was clipped by 7 bases and J by 5 bases; unmatched bases: 5. CDR3 length: 12 amino acids. From the reads, TCRdb called clonotypes with MiXCR, one entry per CDR3 protein. The sample includes a few hundred thousand distinct CDR3 sequences, over 35% seen only once; the top ten take about half. This clonotype appeared many times. No antigen is known for it. Sequenced here: cultured PBMCs, sampled from culture after CMV antigen stimulation. The receptor comes from a human donor in good health (CMV status not recorded). Some clones in this sample may be carry-over from other donors' samples. The rearrangement uses TRBV7-2 and TRBJ2-7; the match to TRBD1 covers 7 bases. CDR3 DNA sequence: TGTGCCAGCACGGCACAGGGGAACGAGCAGTACTTC. It encodes CASTAQGNEQYF.